The 32 T cell receptor beta chains below were found in one sample sequenced in a study of radiotherapy plus CTLA-4 blockade in lung cancer. Data came from immunoSEQ multiplex PCR; TCRdb stores just in-frame clones and leaves some out. Among tens of thousands of clones, roughly 60% were seen once, and the ten largest hold less than 20%. The specimen was peripheral blood, collected from a patient treated with radiotherapy plus ipilimumab. The receptors derive from a human donor with non-small cell lung cancer who had a partial response to radiotherapy plus ipilimumab.

The chain is built from TRBV5-4 and TRBJ2-7; TRBD2 is a possible D gene (7 bases). Per the germline V gene, CDR1 is SGHNT and CDR2 is YYREEE (reference sequence). This CDR3 has 13 residues. The V gene lost 5 bases and the J gene lost 6 bases, with 15 bases spanning the gap. The CDR3 loop is CASSSAGAAEQYF. As DNA, the CDR3 is TGTGCCAGCAGTTCGGCGGGGGCGGCCGAGCAGTACTTC.

J is TRBJ2-1 and V is TRBV5-1; 9 bases are a match to TRBD2. This CDR3 is 15 amino acids long. The germline V gene encodes CDR1 SGHRS and CDR2 YFSETQ. V shed 4 bases and J 7 bases; nucleotides not matched to a gene: 9. CDR3 protein: CASSPYAGGQNEQFF. The CDR3 DNA reads TGCGCCAGCAGCCCTTACGCGGGGGGGCAGAATGAGCAGTTCTTC. The entire variable domain, with the rest obtained from reference TRBV5-1 and TRBJ2-1, is as follows: KAGVTQTPRYLIKTRGQQVTLSCSPISGHRSVSWYQQTPGQGLQFLFEYFSETQRNKGNFPGRFSGRQFSNSRSEMNVSTLELGDSALYLCASSPYAGGQNEQFFGPGTRLTVL.

This clone has a count of ten or more. This chain joins TRBV6-6 and TRBJ2-7, with a possible D match to TRBD1 (6 bases). This CDR3 comprises 13 residues. CDR1 and CDR2 (germline): MNHNY, SVGAGI (reference sequence). V was cut by 9 bases and J by 5 bases, with 17 bases left in between. The chain's CDR3 is CASLRDTSNEQYF. In nucleotides, the CDR3 is TGTGCCAGTCTCCGGGACACCAGCAACGAGCAGTACTTC.

J is TRBJ1-4 and V is TRBV19, with a weak D call TRBD1 (5 bases). The CDR3 runs 14 residues. Trimming took 8 bases from V and 7 from J, leaving 17 bases between them. The germline gives CDR1 LNHDA, CDR2 SQIVND (reference sequence). CDR3 protein: CASGSGFSTEKLFF. In DNA form, the CDR3 reads TGTGCCAGTGGTTCAGGGTTTTCGACTGAAAAACTGTTTTTT.

The chain couples TRBV28 to TRBJ2-3; D perhaps matches TRBD2 (5 bases). CDR1 is MDHEN, CDR2 SYDVKM, per germline. The CDR3 runs 15 residues. Trimming shortened V by 5 bases and J by 2 bases, and 14 bases separated the two germline ends. For the CDR3, the DNA is TGTGCCAGCAGTGACGTAGGACTGAACACAGATACGCAGTATTTT. It translates to CASSDVGLNTDTQYF.

CDR3 bases: TGTGCCAGCAGCTATTACAGGGGAGGCGGATCAGATACGCAGTATTTT. This encodes CASSYYRGGGSDTQYF. This chain links TRBV7-9 with TRBJ2-3; TRBD1 is a possible D gene (7 bases). V lost 4 bases, J lost 4 bases, and 18 bases lay in between. This CDR3 is built from 16 residues. Germline values: CDR1 SEHNR, CDR2 FQNEAQ (reference sequence).

The chain uses TRBV19 and TRBJ2-7; a weak D match, TRBD2 (5 bases). Germline-derived CDR1 and CDR2 are LNHDA and SQIVND (reference sequence). The V end was cut by 5 bases, the J end by 0 bases, with 14 bases between. CDR3 size: 15 residues. CDR3 sequence (DNA): TGTGCCAGTAGTTGGAGGCGGGTTAGCTCCTACGAGCAGTACTTC. Amino acids: CASSWRRVSSYEQYF.

V is TRBV6-5 and J is TRBJ1-4; TRBD1 matches at 7 bases. The V gene end was trimmed by 6 bases and the J gene end by 5 bases; junction bases not matched to a gene: 6. CDR3 length: 14 residues. Germline assignment: CDR1 MNHEY and CDR2 SVGAGI. The CDR3 protein is CASRPTGRNEKLFF. The CDR3 DNA sequence: TGTGCCAGCAGGCCGACAGGGCGGAATGAAAAACTGTTTTTT.

The V call is TRBV27, the J call TRBJ1-1, with a possible D match to TRBD1 (6 bases). The CDR3 runs to 14 residues. Germline V lookup: CDR1 MNHEY, CDR2 SMNVEV (reference sequence). The V end lost 5 bases, the J end lost 0 bases, and 10 bases lay between the germline ends. CDR3 nucleotides: TGTGCCAGCAGTCCTGGGACAATGAACACTGAAGCTTTCTTT. Translation: CASSPGTMNTEAFF.

The sample holds a few counts of this clone. The DNA for the CDR3 is TGTGCCAGCAGCCCAGGGTTTTACGAGCAGTACTTC. It translates to CASSPGFYEQYF. The chain carries TRBV7-9 and TRBJ2-7; D is perhaps TRBD1 (5 bases). The germline V gene encodes CDR1 SEHNR and CDR2 FQNEAQ (reference sequence). V lost 5 bases and J 4 bases, leaving 9 bases between the germline ends. The CDR3 is 12 amino acids.

This clone has only a few counts. The CDR3 loop reads CASSSGGLTTDTQYF. The CDR3 DNA is TGCGCCAGCAGCTCCGGTGGACTCACCACAGATACGCAGTATTTT. V usage is TRBV5-1 and J usage is TRBJ2-3, with D perhaps matching TRBD2 (5 bases). Trimming cost V 3 bases and J 2 bases, with 13 bases left between them. The CDR3 spans 15 residues. Per the germline V gene, CDR1 is SGHRS and CDR2 is YFSETQ.

This clone was seen repeatedly, ten times or more. The chain joins TRBV19 to TRBJ2-1; 9 positions agree with TRBD1. The CDR3 is 15 amino acids. In germline, CDR1 is LNHDA, CDR2 SQIVND (reference sequence). J gave up 4 bases and V 5 bases, and 6 bases lay outside the gene matches. CDR3 sequence (DNA): TGTGCCAGTAGTGTCCCGGGACAGGGTTACAATGAGCAGTTCTTC. It yields the protein CASSVPGQGYNEQFF.

The V call is TRBV9, the J call TRBJ2-2, with D possibly matching TRBD2 (6 bases). Germline V gene data show CDR1 as SGDLS and CDR2 as YYNGEE. The CDR3 is made up of 14 amino acids. With 3 bases removed from V and 7 bases from J, the gap between germline ends came to 13 bases. The chain's CDR3 is CASSGGDFNGELFF. The CDR3 nucleotides read TGTGCCAGCAGCGGGGGGGATTTCAACGGGGAGCTGTTTTTT.

This clone was detected only a few times. The V and J genes are TRBV6-6 and TRBJ2-7; 8 bases align to TRBD1. V was clipped by 6 bases and J by 3 bases; unmatched bases: 10. CDR1 and CDR2 from the germline V gene are MNHNY and SVGAGI (reference sequence). The CDR3 totals 15 residues. The DNA for the CDR3 is TGTGCCAGCAGCCCGCAGACAGGGGCCCTCTACGAGCAGTACTTC. Protein sequence: CASSPQTGALYEQYF.

This clone was seen only a few times. The chain links TRBV14 to TRBJ2-5, with D perhaps matching TRBD1 (5 bases). The CDR3 is made up of 17 amino acids. Trimming took off 1 base at V and 1 base at J, with 16 bases between the two ends. The germline V gene has CDR1 SGHDN and CDR2 FVKESK. The chain's CDR3 is CASSQGPPREPQETQYF. Written as DNA, the CDR3 is TGTGCCAGCAGCCAAGGACCCCCCAGGGAACCCCAAGAGACCCAGTACTTC.

The V call is TRBV9, the J call TRBJ2-3; 7 bases match TRBD1. This CDR3 comprises 16 residues. The trim removed 2 bases at V and 3 bases at J, leaving 9 bases unmatched. Germline V lookup: CDR1 SGDLS, CDR2 YYNGEE. The CDR3 DNA reads TGTGCCAGCAGCGTGGGCGACAGGGCAGGTACAGATACGCAGTATTTT. Its protein product is CASSVGDRAGTDTQYF.

The V call is TRBV29-1, the J call TRBJ1-1; the D is unclear. Germline CDR1 SQVTM, CDR2 ANQGSEA. The V gene lost 6 bases and the J gene lost 5 bases, with 19 bases spanning the gap. This CDR3 comprises 14 residues. CDR3 bases: TGCAGCGTGGCCCTATCGGCGGGTTGGACTGAAGCTTTCTTT. Translation gives CSVALSAGWTEAFF.

The chain couples TRBV27 to TRBJ2-5, with D possibly TRBD2 on 6 matching bases. The better agreement between TRBJ2-7 and the DNA end casts doubt on the J call. Germline-derived CDR1 and CDR2 are MNHEY and SMNVEV (reference sequence). The CDR3 totals 15 residues. CDR3 region: CASSLSARRANEQYF. CDR3 coding DNA: TGTGCCAGCAGTTTATCTGCGCGGAGGGCCAACGAGCAGTACTTC.

This clone was detected only a few times. The chain uses TRBV27 and TRBJ2-1; 9 bases align to TRBD1. This CDR3 comprises 13 residues. Per germline, CDR1 MNHEY and CDR2 SMNVEV (reference sequence). J gave up 8 bases and V 6 bases, and 5 bases lay outside the gene matches. The CDR3 DNA sequence: TGTGCCAGCAGGGGGACAGGGAGGGATGAGCAGTTCTTC. Encoded protein: CASRGTGRDEQFF.

This clone was seen many times. The DNA for the CDR3 is TGTGCCAGCAGGCGGACTAGCGGGAAGTACAATGAGCAGTTCTTC. This sequence encodes CASRRTSGKYNEQFF. The chain couples TRBV2 to TRBJ2-1; 12 bases align to TRBD2. Germline lookup yields CDR1 SNHLY and CDR2 FYNNEI. This CDR3 spans 15 amino acids. J was trimmed by 4 bases and V by 6 bases; bases with no gene match: 4.

The chain is built from TRBV6-5 and TRBJ2-2, with a possible D match to TRBD2 (5 bases). Trimming left V 6 bases short and J 4 bases short, with 15 bases between. CDR1 is MNHEY, CDR2 SVGAGI, per germline. This CDR3 is 15 amino acids long. CDR3 sequence reads: CASSLLVGVTGELFF. The CDR3 region has the DNA TGTGCCAGCAGCCTACTAGTTGGGGTCACCGGGGAGCTGTTTTTT.

The rearrangement joins TRBV6-1 to TRBJ2-1; the D gene is possibly TRBD1 (5 bases). The length of the CDR3 is 17 residues. V was shortened by 0 bases and J by 7 bases, with 19 bases between the two germline ends. Germline loops: CDR1 MNHNS, CDR2 SASEGT. Here the CDR3 DNA reads TGTGCCAGCAGTGAAGCCCAGTTTAAGTCAGGGATAAATGAGCAGTTCTTC. This gives the protein CASSEAQFKSGINEQFF.

This clone was detected only a few times. This sequence joins TRBV6-1 and TRBJ1-4; maybe TRBD1 (6 bases). Trimming stripped 7 bases from V and 3 bases from J, with 9 bases between. Germline CDR1 and CDR2: MNHNS and SASEGT. This CDR3 comprises 13 residues. In DNA form, the CDR3 reads TGTGCCAGCAACAGGGCCTCTAATGAAAAACTGTTTTTT. Translated: CASNRASNEKLFF.

This chain connects TRBV5-5 to TRBJ1-1, with 7 bases identical to TRBD1. The CDR3 has 14 amino acids. Germline values: CDR1 SGHKS, CDR2 YYEKEE (reference sequence). V lost 3 bases, J lost 0 bases, and 2 bases stayed unmatched. The CDR3 coding sequence is TGTGCCAGCAGCTCCACAGGGGTGAACACTGAAGCTTTCTTT. This translates into CASSSTGVNTEAFF.

This clone has more than one count but fewer than ten. The chain is built from TRBV4-2 and TRBJ1-2; 8 bases agree with TRBD1. The CDR3 is 14 residues long. The V segment lost 4 bases and the J segment 6 bases; nucleotides outside the gene matches: 7. CDR1 LGHNA and CDR2 YNFKEQ come from the germline V gene. The CDR3 DNA sequence: TGTGCCAGCAGCCCAACAGGGGGAAGAGATGGCTACACCTTC. It specifies CASSPTGGRDGYTF.

The J gene is TRBJ1-1, the V gene TRBV18, with a weak D call TRBD1 (5 bases). V was shortened by 3 bases and J by 4 bases, with 21 bases between the two germline ends. The CDR3 has 17 residues. Germline V gene sequence: CDR1 KGHSH, CDR2 LQKENI. The chain's CDR3 is CASSPEQTARFLTEAFF. Written as DNA, the CDR3 is TGTGCCAGCTCACCCGAACAGACAGCCCGTTTCCTCACTGAAGCTTTCTTT.

The gene calls are TRBV5-1 and TRBJ2-1; 11 nucleotides match TRBD2. Germline lookup yields CDR1 SGHRS and CDR2 YFSETQ. With V trimmed by 4 bases and J by 6 bases, 12 bases remained unmatched. This CDR3 contains 17 residues. In DNA, the CDR3 is TGCGCCAGCAGCGCGGGCCCCGGACTAGCGGGTGTCAATGAGCAGTTCTTC. Translating it yields CASSAGPGLAGVNEQFF.

The J gene is TRBJ1-2, the V gene TRBV5-1; D may be TRBD1 (6 bases). Trimming stripped 4 bases from V and 2 bases from J, with 12 bases between. Germline V lookup: CDR1 SGHRS, CDR2 YFSETQ. CDR3 size: 14 residues. The CDR3 nucleotides are TGCGCCAGCAGCGGAGGGGGGGGAAACTATGGCTACACCTTC. Residues: CASSGGGGNYGYTF.

V is TRBV30 and J is TRBJ1-1, with D possibly TRBD1 on 5 matching bases. Germline V CDR1 and CDR2: GTSNPN, SVGIG (reference sequence). V shed 0 bases and J shed 3 bases, with 17 bases lying between them. The length of the CDR3 is 16 residues. The CDR3 nucleotides are TGTGCCTGGAGTGTCGGGACTCGGGCAATGGACACTGAAGCTTTCTTT. Translated, it gives CAWSVGTRAMDTEAFF. The whole variable domain, remainder taken from reference TRBV30 and TRBJ1-1, is SQTIHQWPATLVQPVGSPLSLECTVEGTSNPNLYWYRQAAGRGLQLLFYSVGIGQISSEVPQNLSASRPQDRQFILSSKKLLLSDSGFYLCAWSVGTRAMDTEAFFGQGTRLTVV.

The V and J genes are TRBV5-5 and TRBJ2-2, with D tentatively TRBD1 (5 bases). Trimming cost V 6 bases and J 5 bases, with 20 bases left between them. CDR3 length equals 16 residues. CDR1 is SGHKS and CDR2 is YYEKEE in the germline V gene (reference sequence). In DNA, the CDR3 is TGTGCCAGCATCCCTCTAGGGCAGGGTCGGACCGGGGAGCTGTTTTTT. Residues: CASIPLGQGRTGELFF.

The chain links TRBV11-3 to TRBJ2-1; 9 bases align to TRBD1. V was clipped by 3 bases and J by 8 bases; unmatched bases: 2. This CDR3 spans 13 amino acids. The germline V gene encodes CDR1 SGHNT and CDR2 YENEEA. The CDR3 region is CASSLGQGYEQFF. CDR3 DNA sequence: TGTGCCAGCAGCTTGGGACAGGGTTATGAGCAGTTCTTC.

This clone appeared many times. This chain links TRBV7-9 with TRBJ2-1, with D possibly TRBD2 on 5 matching bases. The germline V gene encodes CDR1 SEHNR and CDR2 FQNEAQ (reference sequence). This CDR3 region has 15 residues. Trimming removed 5 bases from V and 8 bases from J, with 19 bases in between. The CDR3, as DNA: TGTGCCAGCAGCCTCGGGGTATTAGCTAACTATGAGCAGTTCTTC. Its translation: CASSLGVLANYEQFF.